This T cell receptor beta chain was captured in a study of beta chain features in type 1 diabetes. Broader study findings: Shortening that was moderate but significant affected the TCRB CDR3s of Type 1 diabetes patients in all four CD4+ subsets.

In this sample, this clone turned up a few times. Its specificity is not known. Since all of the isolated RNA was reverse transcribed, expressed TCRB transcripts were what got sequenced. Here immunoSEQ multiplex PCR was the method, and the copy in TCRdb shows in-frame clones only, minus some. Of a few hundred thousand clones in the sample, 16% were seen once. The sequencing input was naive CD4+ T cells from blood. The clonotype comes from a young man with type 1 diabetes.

The CDR3 sequence: CASSQSGGPKNIQYF. CDR3 DNA sequence: TGTGCCAGCAGCCAATCAGGGGGCCCCAAAAACATTCAGTACTTC. The chain has TRBV14 and TRBJ2-4; 8 bases are a match to TRBD1. The germline V gene encodes CDR1 SGHDN and CDR2 FVKESK. J lost 2 bases, V lost 2 bases, and 2 bases had no gene match. The CDR3 is 15 residues long.